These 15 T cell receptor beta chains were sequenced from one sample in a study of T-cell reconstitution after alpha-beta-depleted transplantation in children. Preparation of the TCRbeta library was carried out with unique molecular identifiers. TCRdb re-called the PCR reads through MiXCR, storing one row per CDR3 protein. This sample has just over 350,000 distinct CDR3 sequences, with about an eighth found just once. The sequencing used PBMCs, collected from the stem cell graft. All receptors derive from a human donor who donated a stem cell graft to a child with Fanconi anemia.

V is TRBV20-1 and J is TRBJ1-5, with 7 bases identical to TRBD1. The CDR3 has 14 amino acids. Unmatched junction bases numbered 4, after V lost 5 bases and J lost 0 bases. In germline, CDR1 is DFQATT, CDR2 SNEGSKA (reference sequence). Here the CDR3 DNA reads TGCAGTGCTGACAGGGCAGGTAGCAATCAGCCCCAGCATTTT. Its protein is CSADRAGSNQPQHF.

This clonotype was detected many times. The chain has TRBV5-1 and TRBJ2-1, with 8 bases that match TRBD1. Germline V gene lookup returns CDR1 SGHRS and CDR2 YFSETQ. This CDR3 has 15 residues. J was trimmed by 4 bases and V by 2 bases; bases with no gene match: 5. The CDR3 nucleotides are TGCGCCAGCAGCTTAGACAGGGGCGGATACAATGAGCAGTTCTTC. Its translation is CASSLDRGGYNEQFF.

The CDR3 sequence is CASSRAPTSTDTQYF. The CDR3 DNA sequence: TGTGCCAGCAGCCGGGCCCCCACCAGCACAGATACGCAGTATTTT. The V gene is TRBV7-2, the J gene TRBJ2-3; D uncertain. CDR1 and CDR2 from the germline V gene are SGHTA and FQGNSA. V was trimmed by 5 bases and J by 0 bases, leaving 12 bases between them. The CDR3 covers 15 residues.

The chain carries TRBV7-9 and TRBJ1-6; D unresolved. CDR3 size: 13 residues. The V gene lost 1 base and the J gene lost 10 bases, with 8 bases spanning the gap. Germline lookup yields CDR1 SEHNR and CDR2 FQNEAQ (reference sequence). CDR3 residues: CASSLGSDSPLHF. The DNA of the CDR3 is TGTGCCAGCAGCTTAGGAAGTGACTCACCCCTCCACTTT.

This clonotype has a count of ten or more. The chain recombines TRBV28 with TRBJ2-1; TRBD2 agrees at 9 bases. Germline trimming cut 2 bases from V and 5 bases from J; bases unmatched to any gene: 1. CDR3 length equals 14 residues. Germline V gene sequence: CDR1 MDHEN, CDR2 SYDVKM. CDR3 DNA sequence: TGTGCCAGCAGTTTAGCGGGGGGGAACAATGAGCAGTTCTTC. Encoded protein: CASSLAGGNNEQFF.

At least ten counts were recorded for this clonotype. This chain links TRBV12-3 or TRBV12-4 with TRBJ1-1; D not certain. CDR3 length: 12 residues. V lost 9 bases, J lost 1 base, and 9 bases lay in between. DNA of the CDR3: TGTGCCAGTGTAACAACGAACACTGAAGCTTTCTTT. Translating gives CASVTTNTEAFF.

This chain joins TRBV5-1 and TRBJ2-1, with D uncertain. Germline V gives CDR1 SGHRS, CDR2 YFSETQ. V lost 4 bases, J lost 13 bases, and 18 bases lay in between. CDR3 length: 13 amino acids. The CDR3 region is CASSPRVTWRQFF. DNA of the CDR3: TGCGCCAGCAGCCCACGGGTCACCTGGCGACAGTTCTTC.

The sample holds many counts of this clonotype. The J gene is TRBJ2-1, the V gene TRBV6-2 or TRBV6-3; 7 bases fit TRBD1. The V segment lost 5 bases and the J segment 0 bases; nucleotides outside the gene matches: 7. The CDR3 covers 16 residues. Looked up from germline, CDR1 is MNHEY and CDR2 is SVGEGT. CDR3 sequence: CASSPTGEVSYNEQFF. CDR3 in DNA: TGTGCCAGCAGTCCTACAGGGGAAGTCTCCTACAATGAGCAGTTCTTC.

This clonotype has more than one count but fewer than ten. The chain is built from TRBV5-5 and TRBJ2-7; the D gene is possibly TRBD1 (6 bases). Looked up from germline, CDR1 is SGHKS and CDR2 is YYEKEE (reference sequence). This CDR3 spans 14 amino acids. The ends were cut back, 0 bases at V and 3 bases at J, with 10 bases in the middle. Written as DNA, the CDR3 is TGTGCCAGCAGCTTGGGGACAGTCCACTACGAGCAGTACGTC. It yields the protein CASSLGTVHYEQYV.

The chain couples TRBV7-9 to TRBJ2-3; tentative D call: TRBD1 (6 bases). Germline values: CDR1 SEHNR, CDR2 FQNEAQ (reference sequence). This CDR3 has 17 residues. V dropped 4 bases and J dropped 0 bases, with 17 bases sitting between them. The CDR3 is CASSSVAGTRSTDTQYF. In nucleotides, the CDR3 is TGTGCCAGCAGCTCGGTTGCCGGGACACGAAGCACAGATACGCAGTATTTT.

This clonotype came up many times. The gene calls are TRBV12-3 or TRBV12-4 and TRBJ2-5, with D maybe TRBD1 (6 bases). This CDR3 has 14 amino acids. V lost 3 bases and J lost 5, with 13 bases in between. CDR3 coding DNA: TGTGCCAGCAGTTTCCGAACAGGGACGGAGACCCAGTACTTC. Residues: CASSFRTGTETQYF.

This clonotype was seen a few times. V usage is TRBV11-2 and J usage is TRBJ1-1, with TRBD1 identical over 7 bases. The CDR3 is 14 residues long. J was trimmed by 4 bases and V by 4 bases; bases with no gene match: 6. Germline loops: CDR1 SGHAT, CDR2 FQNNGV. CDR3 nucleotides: TGTGCCAGCAGCTCAGACAGGGAAAGCACTGAAGCTTTCTTT. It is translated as CASSSDRESTEAFF.

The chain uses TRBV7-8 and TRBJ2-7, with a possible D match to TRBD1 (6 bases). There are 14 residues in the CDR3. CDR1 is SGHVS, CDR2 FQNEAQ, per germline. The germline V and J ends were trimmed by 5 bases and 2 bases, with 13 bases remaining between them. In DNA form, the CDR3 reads TGTGCCAGCAGCCGGGGAAGGGGGACCTACGAGCAGTACGTC. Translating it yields CASSRGRGTYEQYV.

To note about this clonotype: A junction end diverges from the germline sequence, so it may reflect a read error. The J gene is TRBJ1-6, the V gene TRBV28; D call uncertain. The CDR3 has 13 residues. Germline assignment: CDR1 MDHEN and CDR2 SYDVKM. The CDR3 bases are TGTGCCAGCAGGTTATTATTAGGTTCACCCCTCCACTTT. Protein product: CASRLLLGSPLHF.

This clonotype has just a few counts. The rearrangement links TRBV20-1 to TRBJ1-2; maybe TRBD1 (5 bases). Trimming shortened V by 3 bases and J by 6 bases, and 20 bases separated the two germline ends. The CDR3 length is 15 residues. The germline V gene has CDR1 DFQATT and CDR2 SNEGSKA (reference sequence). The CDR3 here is CSASRVQGFGDGYTF. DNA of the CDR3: TGCAGTGCTAGTAGGGTTCAGGGTTTCGGAGATGGCTACACCTTC.